The 3 T cell receptor beta chains in this list originate from one sample, sequenced in a study of cytomegalovirus exposure and HLA in healthy donors. The PCR contained 60 Vbeta and 13 Jbeta primers. The data were produced by immunoSEQ multiplex PCR, yet TCRdb's version contains in-frame clones alone and is incomplete. The data hold about 140,000 clones, with 82% observed a single time. The sample was PBMCs. These receptor sequences come from a man aged 30 to 39 in good health and CMV-seropositive.

The V call is TRBV27, the J call TRBJ2-3; 7 bases fit TRBD1. V was pared by 5 bases and J by 1 base, with 12 bases of the junction left unmatched. The germline gives CDR1 MNHEY, CDR2 SMNVEV (reference sequence). This CDR3 is 17 amino acids long. Written as DNA, the CDR3 is TGTGCCAGCAGTGCCACGTCGACAGGGTCGGGCACAGATACGCAGTATTTT. It encodes CASSATSTGSGTDTQYF.

In DNA, the CDR3 is TGTGCCAGCTCACCTTCCGGACAGGGGGCGAACACCGGGGAGCTGTTTTTT. Protein: CASSPSGQGANTGELFF. The rearrangement links TRBV18 to TRBJ2-2; TRBD1 agrees at 10 bases. With 3 bases clipped from V and 0 bases from J, the junction kept 4 bases outside the gene matches. This CDR3 has 17 amino acids. Germline loops: CDR1 KGHSH, CDR2 LQKENI.

The CDR3 reads CASSLGREAFF. The CDR3 coding sequence is TGTGCCAGCAGCTTGGGCAGGGAAGCTTTCTTT. V gene TRBV7-9 combines with J gene TRBJ1-1; D is unclear. CDR1 is SEHNR and CDR2 is FQNEAQ in the germline V gene (reference sequence). This CDR3 region has 11 residues. V lost 3 bases and J lost 8, with 7 bases in between.